The entry below gives a single TCR beta chain sequence along with its context. As yet, its antigen is unknown. TRB rearrangements spanning V, D and J were amplified using mixed TRB-A/B primers. TCRdb called the multiplex PCR reads again in MiXCR, with one record for every CDR3 protein. The sample lists just under 5,000 distinct CDR3 sequences, 25% to 40% occurring once. The data are from a study of T cell repertoires in aging, cancer and after chemotherapy. Points from the study as a whole: Healthy donors lost TCR diversity with age mainly through richness, cancer patients through richness and evenness. Compared with age-matched healthy donors, untreated hematological or solid cancer patients showed higher blood TCR clonality. Across the chemotherapy interval, each cancer cohort showed higher median generation probability, suggesting thymic rebound.

Amplification of TCR beta used genomic DNA extracted from peripheral blood. Trimming removed 2 bases at V and 0 bases at J, with 13 bases between. The CDR3 covers 16 residues. The germline gives CDR1 MNHEY, CDR2 SVGEGT. The rearrangement joins TRBV6-2 or TRBV6-3 to TRBJ2-5; possible D gene TRBD1, 5 bases. The TCR was taken from a human donor with a blood cancer. The donor label of this sample is uncertain. Sequencing was carried out using blood. CDR3 coding DNA: TGTGCCAGCAGTTACGCGATGAGGACACACCAAGAGACCCAGTACTTC. It translates to CASSYAMRTHQETQYF.